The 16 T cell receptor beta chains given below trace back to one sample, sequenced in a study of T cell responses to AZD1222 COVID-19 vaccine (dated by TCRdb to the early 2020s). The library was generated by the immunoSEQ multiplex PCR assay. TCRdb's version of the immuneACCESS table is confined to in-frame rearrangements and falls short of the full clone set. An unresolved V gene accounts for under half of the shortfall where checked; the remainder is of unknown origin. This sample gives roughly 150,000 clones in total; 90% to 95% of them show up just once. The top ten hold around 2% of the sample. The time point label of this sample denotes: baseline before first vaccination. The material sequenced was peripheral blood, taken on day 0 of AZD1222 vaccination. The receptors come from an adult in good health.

The CDR3 DNA reads as TGTGCCAGCAGCTTAGCGGCGTTGGACACCGGGGAGCTGTTTTTT. Protein sequence: CASSLAALDTGELFF. This chain connects TRBV7-2 to TRBJ2-2; D is ambiguous. The V end lost 0 bases, the J end lost 3 bases, and 8 bases lay between the germline ends. The V gene's germline CDR1 is SGHTA and CDR2 FQGNSA. The CDR3 is 15 amino acids.

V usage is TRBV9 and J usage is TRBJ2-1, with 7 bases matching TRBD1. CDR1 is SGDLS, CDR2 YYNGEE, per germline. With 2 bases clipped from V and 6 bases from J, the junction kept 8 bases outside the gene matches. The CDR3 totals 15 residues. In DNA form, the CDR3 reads TGTGCCAGCAGCGTTTGGACAGGTCAGACCAATGAGCAGTTCTTC. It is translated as CASSVWTGQTNEQFF.

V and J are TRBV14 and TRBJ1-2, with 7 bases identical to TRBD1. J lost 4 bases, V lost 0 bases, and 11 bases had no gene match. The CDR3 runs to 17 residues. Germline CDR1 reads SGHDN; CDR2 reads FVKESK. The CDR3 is CASSQEKYRGEFYGYTF. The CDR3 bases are TGTGCCAGCAGCCAAGAGAAGTACAGGGGCGAATTCTATGGCTACACCTTC.

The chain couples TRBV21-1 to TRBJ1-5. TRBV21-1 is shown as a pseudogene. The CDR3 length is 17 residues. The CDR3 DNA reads TGTGCCAGCAGCACCAAATCTTCTAGGCAATTCAATCAGCCCCAGCATTTT. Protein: CASSTKSSRQFNQPQHF.

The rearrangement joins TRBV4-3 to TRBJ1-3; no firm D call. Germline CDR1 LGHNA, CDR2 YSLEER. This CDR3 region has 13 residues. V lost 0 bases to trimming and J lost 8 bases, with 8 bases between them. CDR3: CASSQDWRDTIYF. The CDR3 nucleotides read TGCGCCAGCAGCCAAGACTGGAGAGACACCATATATTTT.

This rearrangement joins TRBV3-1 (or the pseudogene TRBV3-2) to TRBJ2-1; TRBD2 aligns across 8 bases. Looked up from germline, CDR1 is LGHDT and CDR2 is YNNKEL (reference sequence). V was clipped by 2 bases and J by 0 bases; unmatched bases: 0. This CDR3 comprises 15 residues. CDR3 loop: CASSQRGGSYNEQFF. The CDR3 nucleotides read TGTGCCAGCAGCCAACGGGGGGGCTCCTACAATGAGCAGTTCTTC.

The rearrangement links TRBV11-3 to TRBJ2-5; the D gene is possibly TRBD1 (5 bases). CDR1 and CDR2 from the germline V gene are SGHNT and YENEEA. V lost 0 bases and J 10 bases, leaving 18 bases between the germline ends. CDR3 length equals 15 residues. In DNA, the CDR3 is TGTGCCAGCAGCTTAGATTGGGGCCCTCCAGAAATCCAGTACTTC. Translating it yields CASSLDWGPPEIQYF.

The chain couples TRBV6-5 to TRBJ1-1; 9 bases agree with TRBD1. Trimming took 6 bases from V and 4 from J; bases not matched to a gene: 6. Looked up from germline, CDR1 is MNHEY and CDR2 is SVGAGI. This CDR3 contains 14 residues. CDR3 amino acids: CASRLGQGGTEAFF. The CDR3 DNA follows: TGTGCCAGCAGGCTGGGACAGGGAGGCACTGAAGCTTTCTTT.

CDR3 sequence reads: CASSETANTEAFF. The CDR3 DNA is TGTGCCAGCAGCGAAACAGCGAACACTGAAGCTTTCTTT. The chain joins TRBV9 to TRBJ1-1; D is uncertain. The CDR3 loop spans 13 amino acids. V was clipped by 3 bases and J by 1 base, with 7 bases between them. Germline CDR1 SGDLS, CDR2 YYNGEE.

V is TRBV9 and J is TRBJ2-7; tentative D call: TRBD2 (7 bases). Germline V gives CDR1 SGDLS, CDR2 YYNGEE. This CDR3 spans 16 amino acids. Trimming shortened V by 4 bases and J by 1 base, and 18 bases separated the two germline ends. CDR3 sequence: CASSSPRGGGSYEQYF. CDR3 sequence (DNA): TGTGCCAGCAGCTCCCCCAGGGGAGGGGGGTCCTACGAGCAGTACTTC.

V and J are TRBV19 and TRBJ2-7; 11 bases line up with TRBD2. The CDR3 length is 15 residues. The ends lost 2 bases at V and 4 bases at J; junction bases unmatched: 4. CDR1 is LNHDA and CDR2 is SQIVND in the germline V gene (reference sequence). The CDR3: CASSISPSGGYEQYF. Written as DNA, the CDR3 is TGTGCCAGTAGTATATCGCCTAGCGGGGGGTACGAGCAGTACTTC.

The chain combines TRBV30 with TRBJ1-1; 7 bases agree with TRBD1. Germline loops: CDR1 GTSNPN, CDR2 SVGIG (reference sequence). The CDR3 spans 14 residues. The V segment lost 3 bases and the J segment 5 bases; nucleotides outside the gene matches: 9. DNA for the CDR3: TGTGCCTGGAGCAGCTTACAGGGGAAGACTGAAGCTTTCTTT. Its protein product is CAWSSLQGKTEAFF.

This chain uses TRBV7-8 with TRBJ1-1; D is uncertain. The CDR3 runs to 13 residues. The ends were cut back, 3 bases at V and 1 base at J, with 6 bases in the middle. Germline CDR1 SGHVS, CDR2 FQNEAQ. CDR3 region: CASSFSANTEAFF. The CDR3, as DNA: TGTGCCAGCAGCTTCTCAGCGAACACTGAAGCTTTCTTT.

The CDR3 region is CASSSPGVWTPGTQYF. DNA for the CDR3: TGTGCCAGCAGTTCCCCGGGAGTCTGGACCCCGGGGACCCAGTACTTC. The rearrangement uses TRBV6-2 or TRBV6-3 and TRBJ2-5; maybe TRBD2 (6 bases). CDR1 MNHEY and CDR2 SVGEGT come from the germline V gene. The CDR3 is 16 amino acids. V shed 4 bases and J shed 7 bases, with 22 bases lying between them.

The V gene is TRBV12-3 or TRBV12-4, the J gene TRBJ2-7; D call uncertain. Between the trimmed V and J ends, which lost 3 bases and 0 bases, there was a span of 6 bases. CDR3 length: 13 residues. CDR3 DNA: TGTGCCAGCAGTTTTCAGTCCTCCTACGAGCAGTACTTC. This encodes CASSFQSSYEQYF.

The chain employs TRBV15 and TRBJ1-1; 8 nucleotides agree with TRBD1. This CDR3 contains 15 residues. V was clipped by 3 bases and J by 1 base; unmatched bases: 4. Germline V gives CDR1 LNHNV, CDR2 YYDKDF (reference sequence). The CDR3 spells CATSRPGQGNTEAFF. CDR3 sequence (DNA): TGTGCCACCAGCAGGCCCGGACAGGGGAACACTGAAGCTTTCTTT.